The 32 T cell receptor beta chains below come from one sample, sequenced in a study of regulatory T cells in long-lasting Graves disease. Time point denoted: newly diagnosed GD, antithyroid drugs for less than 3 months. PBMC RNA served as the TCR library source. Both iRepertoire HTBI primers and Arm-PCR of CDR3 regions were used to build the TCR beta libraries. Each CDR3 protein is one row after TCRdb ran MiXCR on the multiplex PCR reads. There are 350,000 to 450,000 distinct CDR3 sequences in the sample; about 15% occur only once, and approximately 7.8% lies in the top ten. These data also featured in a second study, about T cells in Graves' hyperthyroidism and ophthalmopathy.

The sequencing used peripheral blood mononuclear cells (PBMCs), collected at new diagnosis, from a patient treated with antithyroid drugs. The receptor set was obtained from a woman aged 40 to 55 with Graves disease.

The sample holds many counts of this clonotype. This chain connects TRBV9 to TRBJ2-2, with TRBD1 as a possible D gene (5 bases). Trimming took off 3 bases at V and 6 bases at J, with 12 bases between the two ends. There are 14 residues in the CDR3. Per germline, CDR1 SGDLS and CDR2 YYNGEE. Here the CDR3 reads CASSDRPLSGELFF. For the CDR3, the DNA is TGTGCCAGCAGCGACAGGCCTTTGTCCGGGGAGCTGTTTTTT.

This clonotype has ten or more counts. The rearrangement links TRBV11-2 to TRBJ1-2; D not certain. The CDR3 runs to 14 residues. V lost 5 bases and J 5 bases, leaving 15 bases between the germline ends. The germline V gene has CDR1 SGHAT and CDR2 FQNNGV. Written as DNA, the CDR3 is TGTGCCAGCAGCCTCGGCGGCGCGGAATATGGCTACACCTTC. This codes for CASSLGGAEYGYTF.

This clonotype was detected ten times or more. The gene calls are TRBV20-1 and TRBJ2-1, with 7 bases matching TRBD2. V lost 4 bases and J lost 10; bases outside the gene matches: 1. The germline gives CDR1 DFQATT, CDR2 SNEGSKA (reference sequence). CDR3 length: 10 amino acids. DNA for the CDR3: TGCAGTGCTACGCGGGAGGAGCAGTTCTTC. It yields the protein CSATREEQFF.

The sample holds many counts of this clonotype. The CDR3 coding sequence is TGTGCCAGCAGAAGGACAGGGGACAATGAGCAGTTCTTC. Encoded protein: CASRRTGDNEQFF. This chain links TRBV6-1 with TRBJ2-1, with 9 bases aligning to TRBD1. With V trimmed by 6 bases and J by 5 bases, 2 bases remained unmatched. Per the germline V gene, CDR1 is MNHNS and CDR2 is SASEGT. The CDR3 runs to 13 residues.

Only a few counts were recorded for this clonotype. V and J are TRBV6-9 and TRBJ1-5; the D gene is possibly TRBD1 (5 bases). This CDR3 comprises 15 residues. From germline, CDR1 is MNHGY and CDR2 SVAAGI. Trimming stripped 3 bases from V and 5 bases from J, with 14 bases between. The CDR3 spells CASSYADTGDQPQHF. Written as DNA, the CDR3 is TGTGCCAGCAGTTACGCGGACACAGGCGATCAGCCCCAGCATTTT.

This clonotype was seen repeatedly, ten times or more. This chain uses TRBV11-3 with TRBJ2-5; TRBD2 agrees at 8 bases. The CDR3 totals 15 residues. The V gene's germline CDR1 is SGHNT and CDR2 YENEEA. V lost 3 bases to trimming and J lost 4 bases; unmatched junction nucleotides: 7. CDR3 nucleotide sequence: TGTGCCAGCAGCTTGGGCGGGAGGAGGCTAGAGACCCAGTACTTC. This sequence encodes CASSLGGRRLETQYF.

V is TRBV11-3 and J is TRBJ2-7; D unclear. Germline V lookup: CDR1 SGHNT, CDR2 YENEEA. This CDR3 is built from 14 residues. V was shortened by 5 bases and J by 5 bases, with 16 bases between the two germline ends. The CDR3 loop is CASSQATRANEQYF. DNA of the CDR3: TGTGCCAGCAGCCAAGCTACCCGGGCGAACGAGCAGTACTTC.

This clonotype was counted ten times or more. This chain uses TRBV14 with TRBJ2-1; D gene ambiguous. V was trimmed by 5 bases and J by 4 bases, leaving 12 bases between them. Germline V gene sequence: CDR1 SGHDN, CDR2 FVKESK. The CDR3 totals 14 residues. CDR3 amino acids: CASSLPGRYNEQFF. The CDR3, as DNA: TGTGCCAGCAGCTTGCCCGGGCGATACAATGAGCAGTTCTTC.

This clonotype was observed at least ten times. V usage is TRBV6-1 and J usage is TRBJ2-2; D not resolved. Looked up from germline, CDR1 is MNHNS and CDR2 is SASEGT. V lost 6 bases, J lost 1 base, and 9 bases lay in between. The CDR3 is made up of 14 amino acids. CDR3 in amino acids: CASRQSENTGELFF. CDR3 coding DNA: TGTGCCAGCAGACAGTCCGAGAACACCGGGGAGCTGTTTTTT.

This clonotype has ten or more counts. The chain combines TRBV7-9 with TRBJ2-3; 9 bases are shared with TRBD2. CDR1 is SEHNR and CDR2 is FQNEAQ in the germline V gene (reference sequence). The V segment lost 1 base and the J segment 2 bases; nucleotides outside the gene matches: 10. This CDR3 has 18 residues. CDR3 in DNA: TGTGCCAGCAGCTTAGGTGTCTCGCTAGCGGGAACCACAGATACGCAGTATTTT. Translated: CASSLGVSLAGTTDTQYF.

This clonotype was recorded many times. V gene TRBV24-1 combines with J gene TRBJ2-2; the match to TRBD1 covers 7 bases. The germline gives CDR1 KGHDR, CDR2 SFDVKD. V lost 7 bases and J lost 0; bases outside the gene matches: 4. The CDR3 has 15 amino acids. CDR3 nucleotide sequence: TGTGCCACCAGGAAGGGGACAGCGAACACCGGGGAGCTGTTTTTT. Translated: CATRKGTANTGELFF.

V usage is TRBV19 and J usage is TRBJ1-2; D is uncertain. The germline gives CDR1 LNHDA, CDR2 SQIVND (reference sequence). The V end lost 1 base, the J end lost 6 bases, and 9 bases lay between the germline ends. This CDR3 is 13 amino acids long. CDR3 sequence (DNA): TGTGCCAGTAGTATAGCGCCAGGCGATGGCTACACCTTC. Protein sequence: CASSIAPGDGYTF.

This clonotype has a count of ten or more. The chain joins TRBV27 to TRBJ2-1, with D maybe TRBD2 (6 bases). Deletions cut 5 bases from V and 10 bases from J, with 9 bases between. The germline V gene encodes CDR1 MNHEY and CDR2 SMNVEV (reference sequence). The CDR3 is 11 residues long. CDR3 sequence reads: CASSDGSEQFF. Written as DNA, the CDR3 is TGTGCCAGCAGTGACGGGAGCGAGCAGTTCTTC.

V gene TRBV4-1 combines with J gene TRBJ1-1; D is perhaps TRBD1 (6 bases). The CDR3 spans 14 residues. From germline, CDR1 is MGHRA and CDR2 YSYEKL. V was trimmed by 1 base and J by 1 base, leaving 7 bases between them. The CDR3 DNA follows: TGCGCCAGCAGCCAAGCGGGGGCGAACACTGAAGCTTTCTTT. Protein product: CASSQAGANTEAFF.

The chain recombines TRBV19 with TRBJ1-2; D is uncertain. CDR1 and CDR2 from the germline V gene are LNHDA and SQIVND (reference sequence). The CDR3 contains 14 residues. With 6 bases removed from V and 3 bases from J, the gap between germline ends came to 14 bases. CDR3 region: CASRAIDGDYGYTF. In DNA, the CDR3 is TGTGCCAGTAGGGCAATAGACGGGGACTATGGCTACACCTTC.

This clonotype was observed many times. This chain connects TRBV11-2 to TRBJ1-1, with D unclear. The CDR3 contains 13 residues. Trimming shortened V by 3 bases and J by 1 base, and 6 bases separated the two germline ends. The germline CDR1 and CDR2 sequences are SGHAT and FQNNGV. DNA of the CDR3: TGTGCCAGCAGCTTGGAAGGGAACACTGAAGCTTTCTTT. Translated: CASSLEGNTEAFF.

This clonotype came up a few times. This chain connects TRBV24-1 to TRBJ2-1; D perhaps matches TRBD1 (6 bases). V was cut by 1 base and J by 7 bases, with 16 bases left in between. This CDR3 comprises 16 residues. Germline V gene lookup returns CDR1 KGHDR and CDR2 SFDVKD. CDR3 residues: CATSDLYDTGKNEQFF. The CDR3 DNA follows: TGTGCCACCAGTGATTTATACGACACAGGGAAGAATGAGCAGTTCTTC.

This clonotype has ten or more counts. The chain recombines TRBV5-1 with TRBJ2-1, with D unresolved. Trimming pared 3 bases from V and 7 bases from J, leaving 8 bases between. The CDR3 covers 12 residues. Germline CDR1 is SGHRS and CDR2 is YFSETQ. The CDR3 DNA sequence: TGCGCCAGCAGCTCCCAGACTAATGAGCAGTTCTTC. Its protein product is CASSSQTNEQFF.

CDR3 amino acids: CASSPLAGAGNEQFF. DNA of the CDR3: TGTGCCAGCTCACCACTAGCGGGAGCCGGCAATGAGCAGTTCTTC. The V and J genes are TRBV18 and TRBJ2-1; TRBD2 matches at 9 bases. Trimming cost V 1 base and J 6 bases; bases outside gene matches: 4. Germline CDR1 and CDR2: KGHSH and LQKENI. CDR3 size: 15 residues.

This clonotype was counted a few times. The CDR3 sequence: CASSLEFGETQYF. The CDR3 DNA follows: TGCGCCAGCAGCTTGGAGTTCGGGGAGACCCAGTACTTC. The chain has TRBV5-1 and TRBJ2-5; no firm D call. The CDR3 is made up of 13 amino acids. The germline V gene encodes CDR1 SGHRS and CDR2 YFSETQ. The V end was cut by 0 bases, the J end by 5 bases, with 8 bases between.

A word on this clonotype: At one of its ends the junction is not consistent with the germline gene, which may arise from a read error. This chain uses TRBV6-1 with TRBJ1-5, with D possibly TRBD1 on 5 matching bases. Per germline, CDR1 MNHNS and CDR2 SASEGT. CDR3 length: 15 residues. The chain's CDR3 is CASSEPGRGNQPQHF. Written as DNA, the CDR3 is TGTGCCAGCAGTGAACCGGGACGGGGCAACCAGCCCCAGCATTTT.

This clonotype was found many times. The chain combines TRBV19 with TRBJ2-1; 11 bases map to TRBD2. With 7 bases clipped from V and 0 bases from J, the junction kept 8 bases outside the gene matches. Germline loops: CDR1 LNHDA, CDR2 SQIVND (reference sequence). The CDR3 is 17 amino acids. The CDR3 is CASTSGLAGSSYNEQFF. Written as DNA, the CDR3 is TGTGCCAGTACCTCCGGACTAGCGGGTAGCTCCTACAATGAGCAGTTCTTC.

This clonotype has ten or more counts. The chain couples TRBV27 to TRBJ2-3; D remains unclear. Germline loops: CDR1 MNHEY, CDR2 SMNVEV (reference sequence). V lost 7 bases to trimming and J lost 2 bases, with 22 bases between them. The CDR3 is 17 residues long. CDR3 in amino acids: CASTAFGRPGPTDTQYF. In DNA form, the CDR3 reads TGTGCCAGCACCGCCTTCGGACGACCCGGCCCCACAGATACGCAGTATTTT.

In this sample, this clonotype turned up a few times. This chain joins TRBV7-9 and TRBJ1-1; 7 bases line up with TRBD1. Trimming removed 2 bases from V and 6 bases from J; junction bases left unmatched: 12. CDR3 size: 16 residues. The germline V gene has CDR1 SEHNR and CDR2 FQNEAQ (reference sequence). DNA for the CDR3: TGTGCCAGCAGCTTAATAGGTCTCTCCAGGGGGGCTGAAGCTTTCTTT. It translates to CASSLIGLSRGAEAFF.

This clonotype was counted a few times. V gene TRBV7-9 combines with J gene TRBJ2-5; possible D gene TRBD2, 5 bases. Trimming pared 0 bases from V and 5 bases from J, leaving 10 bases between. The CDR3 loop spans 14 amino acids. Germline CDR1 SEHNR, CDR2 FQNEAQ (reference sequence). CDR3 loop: CASSLAGQRETQYF. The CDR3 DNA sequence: TGTGCCAGCAGCTTAGCGGGCCAGCGGGAGACCCAGTACTTC. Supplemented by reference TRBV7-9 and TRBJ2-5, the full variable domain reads DTGVSQNPRHKITKRGQNVTFRCDPISEHNRLYWYRQTLGQGPEFLTYFQNEAQLEKSRLLSDRFSAERPKGSFSTLEIQRTEQGDSAMYLCASSLAGQRETQYFGPGTRLLVL.

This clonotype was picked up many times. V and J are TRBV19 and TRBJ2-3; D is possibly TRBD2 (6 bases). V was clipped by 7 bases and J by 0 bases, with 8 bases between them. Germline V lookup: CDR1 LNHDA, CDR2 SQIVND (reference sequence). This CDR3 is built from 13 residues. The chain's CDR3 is CASKTRSTDTQYF. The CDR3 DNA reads TGTGCCAGTAAGACTAGAAGCACAGATACGCAGTATTTT.

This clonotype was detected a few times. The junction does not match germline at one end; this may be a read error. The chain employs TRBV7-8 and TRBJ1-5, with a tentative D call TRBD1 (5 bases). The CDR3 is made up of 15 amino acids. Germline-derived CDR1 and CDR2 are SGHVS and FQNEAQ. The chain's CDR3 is CVSSLDSTYNQPQHF. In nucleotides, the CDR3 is TGTGTCAGCAGCTTAGACAGTACCTACAATCAGCCCCAGCATTTT.

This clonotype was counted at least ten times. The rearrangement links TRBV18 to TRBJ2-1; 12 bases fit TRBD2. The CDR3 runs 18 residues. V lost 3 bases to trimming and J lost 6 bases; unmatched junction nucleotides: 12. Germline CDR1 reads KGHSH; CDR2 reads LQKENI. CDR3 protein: CASSPRTSGNLFPNEQFF. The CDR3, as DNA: TGTGCCAGCTCACCCCGGACTAGCGGGAATCTCTTCCCCAATGAGCAGTTCTTC.

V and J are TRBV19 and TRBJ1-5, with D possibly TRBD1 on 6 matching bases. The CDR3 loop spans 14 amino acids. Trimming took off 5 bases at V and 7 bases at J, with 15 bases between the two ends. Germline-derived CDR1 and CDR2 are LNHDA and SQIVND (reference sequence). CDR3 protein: CASSSRGQGQPQHF. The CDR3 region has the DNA TGTGCCAGTAGTTCAAGGGGCCAGGGGCAGCCCCAGCATTTT.

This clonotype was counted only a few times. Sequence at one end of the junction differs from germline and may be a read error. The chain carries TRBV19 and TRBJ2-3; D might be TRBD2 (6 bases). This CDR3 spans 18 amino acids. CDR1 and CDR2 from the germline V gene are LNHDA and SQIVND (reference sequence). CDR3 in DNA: TGTGCCAGTAGTATAAGGGCGGGGACGACCACTAGCACAGATACGCGGTATTTT. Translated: CASSIRAGTTTSTDTRYF.

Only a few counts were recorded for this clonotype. CDR3 nucleotides: TGCAGTGCTAGAGACGGGACTAGCGACACAGATACGCAGTATTTT. Translating gives CSARDGTSDTDTQYF. The chain recombines TRBV20-1 with TRBJ2-3; 10 bases align to TRBD2. Germline V lookup: CDR1 DFQATT, CDR2 SNEGSKA (reference sequence). Trimming took 0 bases from V and 2 from J; bases not matched to a gene: 2. CDR3 length equals 15 residues.

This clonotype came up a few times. Here the CDR3 reads CASSPPDSHYNEQFF. In nucleotides, the CDR3 is TGTGCCAGCTCACCACCGGACAGTCACTACAATGAGCAGTTCTTC. This chain uses TRBV18 with TRBJ2-1, with D possibly being TRBD1 (6 bases). The CDR3 has 15 amino acids. The V gene's germline CDR1 is KGHSH and CDR2 LQKENI. V dropped 0 bases and J dropped 3 bases, with 9 bases sitting between them.